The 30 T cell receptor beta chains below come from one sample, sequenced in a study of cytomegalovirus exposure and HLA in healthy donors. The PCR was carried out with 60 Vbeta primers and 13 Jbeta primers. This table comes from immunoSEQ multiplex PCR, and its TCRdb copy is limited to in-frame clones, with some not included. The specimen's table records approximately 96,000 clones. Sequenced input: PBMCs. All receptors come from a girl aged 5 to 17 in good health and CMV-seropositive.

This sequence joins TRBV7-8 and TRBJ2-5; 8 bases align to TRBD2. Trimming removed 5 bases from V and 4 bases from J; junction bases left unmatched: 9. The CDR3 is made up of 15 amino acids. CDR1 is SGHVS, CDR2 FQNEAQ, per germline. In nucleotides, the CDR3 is TGTGCCAGCAGCAGACAAGGGACTAGTTCAGAGACCCAGTACTTC. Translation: CASSRQGTSSETQYF.

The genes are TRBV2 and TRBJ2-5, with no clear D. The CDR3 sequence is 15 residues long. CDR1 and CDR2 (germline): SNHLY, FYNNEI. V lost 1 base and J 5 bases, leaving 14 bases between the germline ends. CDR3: CASSEGESLTETQYF. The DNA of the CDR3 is TGTGCCAGCAGTGAAGGAGAATCCCTTACGGAGACCCAGTACTTC.

The CDR3 region has the DNA TGTGCCAGCAGTTCCCGAGGTAGCGGCCCAGATACGCAGTATTTT. It codes for CASSSRGSGPDTQYF. This chain uses TRBV6-4 with TRBJ2-3, with D possibly TRBD2 on 6 matching bases. In germline, CDR1 is MRHNA, CDR2 SNTAGT. V lost 5 bases and J lost 4, with 16 bases in between. CDR3 length equals 15 residues.

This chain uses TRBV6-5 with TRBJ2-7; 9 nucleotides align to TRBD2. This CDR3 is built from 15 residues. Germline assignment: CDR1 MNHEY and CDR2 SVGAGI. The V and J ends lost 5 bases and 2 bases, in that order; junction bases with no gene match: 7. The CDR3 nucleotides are TGTGCCAGCAGTCCCGGGTCTAGCGGGGCCTACGAGCAGTACGTC. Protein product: CASSPGSSGAYEQYV.

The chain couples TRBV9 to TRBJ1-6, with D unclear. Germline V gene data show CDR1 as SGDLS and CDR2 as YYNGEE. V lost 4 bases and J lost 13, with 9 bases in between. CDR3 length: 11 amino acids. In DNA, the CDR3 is TGTGCCAGCAGCTCAAGCTCTCCCCTCCACTTT. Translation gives CASSSSSPLHF. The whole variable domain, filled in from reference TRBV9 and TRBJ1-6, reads DSGVTQTPKHLITATGQRVTLRCSPRSGDLSVYWYQQSLDQGLQFLIQYYNGEERAKGNILERFSAQQFPDLHSELNLSSLELGDSALYFCASSSSSPLHFGNGTRLTVT.

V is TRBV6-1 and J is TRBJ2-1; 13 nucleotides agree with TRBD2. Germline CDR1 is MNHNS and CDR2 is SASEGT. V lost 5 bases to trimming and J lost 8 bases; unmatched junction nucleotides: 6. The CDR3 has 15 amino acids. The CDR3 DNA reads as TGTGCCAGCAGTCTTGGGACTAGCGGGGTCTATGAGCAGTTCTTC. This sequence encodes CASSLGTSGVYEQFF.

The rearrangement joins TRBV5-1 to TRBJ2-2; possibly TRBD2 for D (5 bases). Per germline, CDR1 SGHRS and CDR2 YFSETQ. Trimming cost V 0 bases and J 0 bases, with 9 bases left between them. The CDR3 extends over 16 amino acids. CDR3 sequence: CASSLGGQTNTGELFF. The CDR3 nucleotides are TGCGCCAGCAGCTTGGGAGGGCAGACGAACACCGGGGAGCTGTTTTTT.

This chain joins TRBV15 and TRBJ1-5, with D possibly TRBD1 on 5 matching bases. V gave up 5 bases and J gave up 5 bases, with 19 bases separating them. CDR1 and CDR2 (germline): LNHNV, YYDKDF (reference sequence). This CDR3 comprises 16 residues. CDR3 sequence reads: CATSGSRGGGDQPQHF. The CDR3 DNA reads TGTGCCACCAGCGGCTCGCGGGGGGGAGGCGATCAGCCCCAGCATTTT.

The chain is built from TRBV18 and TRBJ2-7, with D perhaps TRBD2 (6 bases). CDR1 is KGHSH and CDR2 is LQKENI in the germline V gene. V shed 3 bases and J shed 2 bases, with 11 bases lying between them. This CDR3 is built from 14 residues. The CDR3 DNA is TGTGCCAGCTCACCGGACGGGGGTGCCTACGAGCAGTACTTC. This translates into CASSPDGGAYEQYF.

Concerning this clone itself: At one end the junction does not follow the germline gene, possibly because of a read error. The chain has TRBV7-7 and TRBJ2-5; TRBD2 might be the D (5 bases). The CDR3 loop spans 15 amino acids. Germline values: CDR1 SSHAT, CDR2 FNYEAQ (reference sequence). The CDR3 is CASSLGGERQETQYF. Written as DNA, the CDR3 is TGTGCTAGCAGCTTAGGAGGAGAGCGTCAAGAGACCCAGTACTTC.

CDR3 in amino acids: CASSQGLAGVDEQFF. CDR3 DNA sequence: TGCGCCAGCAGCCAGGGACTAGCGGGGGTCGATGAGCAGTTCTTC. V and J are TRBV4-3 and TRBJ2-1; 14 bases line up with TRBD2. CDR1 is LGHNA and CDR2 is YSLEER in the germline V gene. V lost 3 bases and J lost 8; bases outside the gene matches: 3. The CDR3 has 15 residues.

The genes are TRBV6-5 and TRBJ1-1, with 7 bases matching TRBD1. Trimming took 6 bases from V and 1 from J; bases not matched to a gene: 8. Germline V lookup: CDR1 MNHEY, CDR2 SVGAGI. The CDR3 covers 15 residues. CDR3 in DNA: TGTGCCAGCAGCCCTTACAGGGGCCCGAACACTGAAGCTTTCTTT. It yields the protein CASSPYRGPNTEAFF.

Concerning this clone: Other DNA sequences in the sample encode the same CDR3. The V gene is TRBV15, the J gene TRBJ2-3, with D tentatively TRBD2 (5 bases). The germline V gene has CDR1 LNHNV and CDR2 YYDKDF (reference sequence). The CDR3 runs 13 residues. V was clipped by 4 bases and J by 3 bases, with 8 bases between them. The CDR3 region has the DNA TGTGCCACCAGCACAAGCGGAACAGATACGCAGTATTTT. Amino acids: CATSTSGTDTQYF. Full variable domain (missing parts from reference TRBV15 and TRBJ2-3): DAMVIQNPRYQVTQFGKPVTLSCSQTLNHNVMYWYQQKSSQAPKLLFHYYDKDFNNEADTPDNFQSRRPNTSFCFLDIRSPGLGDTAMYLCATSTSGTDTQYFGPGTRLTVL.

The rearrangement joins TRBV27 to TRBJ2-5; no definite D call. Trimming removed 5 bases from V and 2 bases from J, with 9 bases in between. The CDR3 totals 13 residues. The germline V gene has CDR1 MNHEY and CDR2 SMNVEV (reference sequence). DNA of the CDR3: TGTGCCAGCAGTATGAGGTATCAAGAGACCCAGTACTTC. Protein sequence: CASSMRYQETQYF.

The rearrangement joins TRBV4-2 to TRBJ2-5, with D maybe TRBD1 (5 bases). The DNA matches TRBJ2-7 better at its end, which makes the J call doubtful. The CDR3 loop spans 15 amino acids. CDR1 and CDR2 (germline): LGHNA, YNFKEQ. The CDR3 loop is CASSQTDRYSYEQYF. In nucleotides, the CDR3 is TGTGCCAGCAGCCAAACCGACAGATACTCCTACGAGCAGTACTTC.

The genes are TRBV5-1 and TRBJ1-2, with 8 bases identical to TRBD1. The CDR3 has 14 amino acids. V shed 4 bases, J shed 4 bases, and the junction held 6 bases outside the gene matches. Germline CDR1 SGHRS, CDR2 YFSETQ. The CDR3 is CASSQTGGGYGYTF. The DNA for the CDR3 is TGCGCCAGCAGCCAAACAGGGGGAGGCTATGGCTACACCTTC.

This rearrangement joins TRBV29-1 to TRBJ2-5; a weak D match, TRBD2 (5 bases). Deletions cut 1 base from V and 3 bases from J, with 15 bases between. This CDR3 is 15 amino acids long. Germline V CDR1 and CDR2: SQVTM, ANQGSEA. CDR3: CSVEVMGWREETQYF. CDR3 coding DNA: TGCAGCGTTGAAGTAATGGGATGGCGGGAAGAGACCCAGTACTTC.

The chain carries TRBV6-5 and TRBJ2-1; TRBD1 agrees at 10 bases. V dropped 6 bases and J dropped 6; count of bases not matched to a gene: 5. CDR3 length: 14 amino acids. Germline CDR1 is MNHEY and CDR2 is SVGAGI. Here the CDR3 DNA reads TGTGCCAGCAGATCCGGGACAGGGGTCAATGAGCAGTTCTTC. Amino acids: CASRSGTGVNEQFF.

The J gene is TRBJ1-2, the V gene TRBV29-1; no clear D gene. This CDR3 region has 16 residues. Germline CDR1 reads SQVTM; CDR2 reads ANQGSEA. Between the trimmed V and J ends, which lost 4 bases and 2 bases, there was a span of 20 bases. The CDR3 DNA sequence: TGCAGCGTTGGTCCGCTTCTTTATCGGGGAAACTATGGCTACACCTTC. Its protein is CSVGPLLYRGNYGYTF. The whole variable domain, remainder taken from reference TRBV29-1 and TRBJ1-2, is SAVISQKPSRDICQRGTSLTIQCQVDSQVTMMFWYRQQPGQSLTLIATANQGSEATYESGFVIDKFPISRPNLTFSTLTVSNMSPEDSSIYLCSVGPLLYRGNYGYTFGSGTRLTVV.

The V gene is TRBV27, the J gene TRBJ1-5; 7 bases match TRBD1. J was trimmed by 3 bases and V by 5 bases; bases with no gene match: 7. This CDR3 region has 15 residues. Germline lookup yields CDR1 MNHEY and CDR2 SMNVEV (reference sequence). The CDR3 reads CASSRPGQLNQPQHF. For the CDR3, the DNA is TGTGCCAGCAGTCGCCCGGGACAGCTCAATCAGCCCCAGCATTTT.

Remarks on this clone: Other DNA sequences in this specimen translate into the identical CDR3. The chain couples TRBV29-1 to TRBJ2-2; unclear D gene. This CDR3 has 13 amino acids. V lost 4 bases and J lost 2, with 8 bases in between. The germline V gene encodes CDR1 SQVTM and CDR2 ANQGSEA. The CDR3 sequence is CSVGGRNTGELFF. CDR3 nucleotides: TGCAGCGTTGGAGGTAGAAACACCGGGGAGCTGTTTTTT.

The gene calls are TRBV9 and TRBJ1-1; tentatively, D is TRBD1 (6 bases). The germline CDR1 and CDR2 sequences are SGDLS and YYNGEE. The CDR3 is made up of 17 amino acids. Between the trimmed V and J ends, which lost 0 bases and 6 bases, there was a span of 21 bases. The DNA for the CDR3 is TGTGCCAGCAGCGTAGTAGGGGGAACAGGACCCTGGGCTGAAGCTTTCTTT. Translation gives CASSVVGGTGPWAEAFF.

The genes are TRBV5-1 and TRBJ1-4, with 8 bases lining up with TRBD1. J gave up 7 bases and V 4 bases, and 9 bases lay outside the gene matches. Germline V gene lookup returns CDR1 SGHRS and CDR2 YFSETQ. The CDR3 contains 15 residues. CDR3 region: CASSRDTGTGEKLFF. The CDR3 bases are TGCGCCAGCAGCAGAGATACCGGGACAGGTGAAAAACTGTTTTTT.

CDR3 amino acids: CASSLDMRDSYGYTF. As DNA, the CDR3 is TGTGCCAGCAGCTTGGATATGAGGGATAGCTATGGCTACACCTTC. The V call is TRBV5-6, the J call TRBJ1-2; D uncertain. The V end lost 0 bases, the J end lost 4 bases, and 13 bases lay between the germline ends. CDR1 is SGHDT, CDR2 YYEEEE, per germline. CDR3 length equals 15 residues. Filled out from reference TRBV5-6 and TRBJ1-2, the complete variable domain reads DAGVTQSPTHLIKTRGQQVTLRCSPKSGHDTVSWYQQALGQGPQFIFQYYEEEERQRGNFPDRFSGHQFPNYSSELNVNALLLGDSALYLCASSLDMRDSYGYTFGSGTRLTVV.

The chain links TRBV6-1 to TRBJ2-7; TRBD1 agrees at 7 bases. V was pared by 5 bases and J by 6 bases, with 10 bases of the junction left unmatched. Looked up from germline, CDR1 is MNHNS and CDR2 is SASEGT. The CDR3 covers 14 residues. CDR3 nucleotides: TGTGCCAGCAGTCTCCGACAGGGTGGTCTCGAGCAGTACTTC. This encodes CASSLRQGGLEQYF.

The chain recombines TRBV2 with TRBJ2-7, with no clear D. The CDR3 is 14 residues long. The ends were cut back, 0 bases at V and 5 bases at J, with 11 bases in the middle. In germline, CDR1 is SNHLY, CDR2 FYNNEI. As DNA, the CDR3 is TGTGCCAGCAGTGAAGCTGCGGCTTTCGACGAGCAGTACTTC. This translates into CASSEAAAFDEQYF. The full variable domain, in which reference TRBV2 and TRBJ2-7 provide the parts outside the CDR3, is EPEVTQTPSHQVTQMGQEVILRCVPISNHLYFYWYRQILGQKVEFLVSFYNNEISEKSEIFDDQFSVERPDGSNFTLKIRSTKLEDSAMYFCASSEAAAFDEQYFGPGTRLTVT.

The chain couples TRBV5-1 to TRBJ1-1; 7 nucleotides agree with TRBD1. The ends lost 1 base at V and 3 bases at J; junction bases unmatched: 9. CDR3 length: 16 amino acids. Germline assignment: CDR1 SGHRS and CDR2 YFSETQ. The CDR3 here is CASSLTGVTTHTEAFF. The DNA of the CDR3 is TGCGCCAGCAGCTTGACAGGGGTGACCACTCACACTGAAGCTTTCTTT.

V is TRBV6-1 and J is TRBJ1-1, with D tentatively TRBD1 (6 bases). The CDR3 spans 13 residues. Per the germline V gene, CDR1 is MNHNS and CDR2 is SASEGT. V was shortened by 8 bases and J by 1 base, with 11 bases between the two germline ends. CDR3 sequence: CASARGGNTEAFF. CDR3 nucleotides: TGTGCCAGCGCGAGGGGGGGGAACACTGAAGCTTTCTTT.

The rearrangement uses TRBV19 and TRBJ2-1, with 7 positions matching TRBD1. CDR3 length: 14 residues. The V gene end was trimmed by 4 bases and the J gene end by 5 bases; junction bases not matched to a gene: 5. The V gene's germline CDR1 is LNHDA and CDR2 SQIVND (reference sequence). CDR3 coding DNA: TGTGCCAGTAGTACGACAGGGTGGGACAATGAGCAGTTCTTC. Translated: CASSTTGWDNEQFF. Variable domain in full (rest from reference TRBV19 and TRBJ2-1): DGGITQSPKYLFRKEGQNVTLSCEQNLNHDAMYWYRQDPGQGLRLIYYSQIVNDFQKGDIAEGYSVSREKKESFPLTVTSAQKNPTAFYLCASSTTGWDNEQFFGPGTRLTVL.

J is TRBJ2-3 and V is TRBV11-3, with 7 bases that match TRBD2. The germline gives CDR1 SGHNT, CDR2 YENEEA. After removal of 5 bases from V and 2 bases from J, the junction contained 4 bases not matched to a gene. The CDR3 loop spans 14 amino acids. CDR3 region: CASSLTSSTDTQYF. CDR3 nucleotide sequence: TGTGCCAGCAGCCTGACTAGCTCCACAGATACGCAGTATTTT. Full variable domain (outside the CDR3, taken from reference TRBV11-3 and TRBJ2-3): EAGVVQSPRYKIIEKKQPVAFWCNPISGHNTLYWYLQNLGQGPELLIRYENEEAVDDSQLPKDRFSAERLKGVDSTLKIQPAELGDSAVYLCASSLTSSTDTQYFGPGTRLTVL.